This T cell receptor beta chain is drawn from a study of blood T cell repertoires in COVID-19 (dated by TCRdb to 2020 to 2022). Some background on the complete study: Samples covering the acute and convalescent phases of COVID-19 were provided by collaborators in the United States, Italy and Spain. The material from the prospective study consisted of cDNA or gDNA derived from T cells, B-cell-depleted T cells, or PBMCs. Subjects who had been exposed to COVID-19, were actively infected with it, or had recovered from it provided the deeply sampled blood TCRbeta repertoires that made up the dataset. The repertoires were released in a freely available public database intended as a resource for research on the immune response to SARS-CoV-2. The samples were drawn from the first 160 participants of the ongoing ImmuneRACE study and from roughly 1,300 subjects provided by 6 global collaborators. Sample metadata almost always included a de-identified subject ID, COVID-19 status, age in years and sex. Where available, HLA class I and class II types were obtained from metadata supplied by the sample provider rather than from assay-based typing. Study-wide findings and limitations: Clinical and demographic metadata were provided uncurated, with the amount varying by source and participant.

The germline V and J ends show losses of 4 bases and 2 bases respectively, and no gene match explains 4 bases of the junction. Taken from the germline V gene, the CDR1 and CDR2 loops are KGHSH and LQKENI. Reading from cysteine to phenylalanine, the CDR3 counts 16 amino acids. The CDR3 DNA has 48 bases and is translated from base 1. Comments on this clone: The antigen it binds to is not known. No qualities accompany the bases; no much larger clone lies one base away.

Collaborating institutions collected whole blood in K2EDTA tubes following their own protocols. For TCRbeta analysis, collaborator samples were shipped as frozen whole blood, as isolated PBMCs, or as DNA extracted from either sample type. The immunoSEQ Assay, a bias-controlled multiplex PCR, was used to amplify TCRbeta CDR3 regions from genomic DNA. Per the source publication's procedure: Nucleated cell counts per sample were estimated from amplification of reference gene primers within the assay. To quantify the absolute abundance of each unique TCRbeta CDR3 rearrangement, sequence reads were collapsed and filtered. For each sample, productive Simpson clonality was calculated as the square root of Simpson's diversity index across productive rearrangements. In TCRdb, the immuneACCESS table is reduced to in-frame sequences with V and J assigned. These tables do not hold every clone; where another copy was compared, an unresolved V gene accounts for under half, and the others remain unexplained. That table gives V, J and clone size, and the DNA gave D and trimming. Within this sample are around 70,000 clones, with over 85% of them counted one time only. 1.3% to 1.5% of the sample comes from the top ten.

Sequenced input: peripheral blood. The clonotype originates from a man between 50 and 59 years old with acute or convalescent COVID-19. The rearranged chain carries TRBV18 and TRBJ2-2; 10 of the junction bases match TRBD2. CDR3 protein: CASSLGTSDNTGELFF. The nucleotide sequence reads as follows: TGTGCCAGCTCACTCGGGACTAGCGACAACACCGGGGAGCTGTTTTTT.